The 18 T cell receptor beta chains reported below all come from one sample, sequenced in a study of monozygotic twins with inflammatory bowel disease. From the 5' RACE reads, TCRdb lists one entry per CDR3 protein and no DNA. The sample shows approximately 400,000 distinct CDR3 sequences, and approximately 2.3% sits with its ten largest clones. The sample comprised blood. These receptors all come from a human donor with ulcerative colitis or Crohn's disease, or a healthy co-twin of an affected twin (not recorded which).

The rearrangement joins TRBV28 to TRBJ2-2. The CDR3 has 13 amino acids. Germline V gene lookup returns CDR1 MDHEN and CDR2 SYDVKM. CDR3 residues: CASSFRNTGELFF.

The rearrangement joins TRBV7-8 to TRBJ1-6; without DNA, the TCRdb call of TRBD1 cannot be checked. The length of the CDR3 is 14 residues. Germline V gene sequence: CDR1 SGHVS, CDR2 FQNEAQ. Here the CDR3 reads CASSPRQKNSPLHF.

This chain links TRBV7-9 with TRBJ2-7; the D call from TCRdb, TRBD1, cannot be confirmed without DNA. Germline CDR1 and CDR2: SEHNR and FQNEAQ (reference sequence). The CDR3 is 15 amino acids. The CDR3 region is CASSDFRDSTYEQYF.

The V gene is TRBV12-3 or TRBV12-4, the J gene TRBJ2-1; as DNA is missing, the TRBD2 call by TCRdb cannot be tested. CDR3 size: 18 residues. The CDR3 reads CASTSGTSGASSYNEQFF.

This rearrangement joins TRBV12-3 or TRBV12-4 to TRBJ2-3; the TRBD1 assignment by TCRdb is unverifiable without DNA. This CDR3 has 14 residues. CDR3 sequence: CASRLAGATDTQYF.

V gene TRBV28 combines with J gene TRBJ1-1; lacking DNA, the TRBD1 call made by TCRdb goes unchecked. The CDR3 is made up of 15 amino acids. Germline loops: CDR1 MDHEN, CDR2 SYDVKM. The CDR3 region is CASSSHEQGYTEAFF.

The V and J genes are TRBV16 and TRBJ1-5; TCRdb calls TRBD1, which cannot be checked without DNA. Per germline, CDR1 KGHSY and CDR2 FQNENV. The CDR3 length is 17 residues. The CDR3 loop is CASSQFRGTVSNQPQHF.

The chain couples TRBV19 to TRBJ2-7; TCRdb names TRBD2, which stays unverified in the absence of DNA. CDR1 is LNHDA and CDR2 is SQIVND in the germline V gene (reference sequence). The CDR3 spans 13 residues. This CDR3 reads CASRNSGRDEQYF.

CDR3 sequence reads: CASSLGQGMYNEQFF. The chain links TRBV7-2 to TRBJ2-1; TCRdb returns TRBD1, unconfirmable since there is no DNA. Germline V lookup: CDR1 SGHTA, CDR2 FQGNSA. The CDR3 covers 15 residues.

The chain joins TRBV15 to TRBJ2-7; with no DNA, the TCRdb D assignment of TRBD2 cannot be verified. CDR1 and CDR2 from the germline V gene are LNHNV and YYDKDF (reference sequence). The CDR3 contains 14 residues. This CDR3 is CATSRDQEGYEQYF.

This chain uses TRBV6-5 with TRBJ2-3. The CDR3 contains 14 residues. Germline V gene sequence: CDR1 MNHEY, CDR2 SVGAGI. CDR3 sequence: CASSYDGRTDTQYF.

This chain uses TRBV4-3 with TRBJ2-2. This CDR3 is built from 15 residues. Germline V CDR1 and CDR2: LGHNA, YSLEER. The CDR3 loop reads CASSPTWTASGELFF.

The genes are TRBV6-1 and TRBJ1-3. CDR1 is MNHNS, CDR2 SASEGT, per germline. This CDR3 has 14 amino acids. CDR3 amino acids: CASSEAGSGNTIYF.

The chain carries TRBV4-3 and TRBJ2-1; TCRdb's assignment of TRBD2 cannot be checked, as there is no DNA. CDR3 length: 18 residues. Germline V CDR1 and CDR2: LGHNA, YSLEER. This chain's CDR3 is CASSQEIFESSRRDEQFF.

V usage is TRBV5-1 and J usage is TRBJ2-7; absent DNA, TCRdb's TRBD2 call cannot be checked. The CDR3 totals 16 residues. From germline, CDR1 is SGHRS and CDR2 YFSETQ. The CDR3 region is CASSLYASGLSYEQYF.

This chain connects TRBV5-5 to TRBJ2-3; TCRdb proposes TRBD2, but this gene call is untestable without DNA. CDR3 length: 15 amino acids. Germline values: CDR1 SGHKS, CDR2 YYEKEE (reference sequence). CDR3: CASSRQRTFMDTQYF. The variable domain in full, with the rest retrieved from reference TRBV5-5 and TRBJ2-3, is DAGVTQSPTHLIKTRGQQVTLRCSPISGHKSVSWYQQVLGQGPQFIFQYYEKEERGRGNFPDRFSARQFPNYSSELNVNALLLGDSALYLCASSRQRTFMDTQYFGPGTRLTVL.

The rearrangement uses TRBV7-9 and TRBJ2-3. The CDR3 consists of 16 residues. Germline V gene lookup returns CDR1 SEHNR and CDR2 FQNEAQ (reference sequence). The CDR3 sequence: CASSLVRPNPTDTQYF.

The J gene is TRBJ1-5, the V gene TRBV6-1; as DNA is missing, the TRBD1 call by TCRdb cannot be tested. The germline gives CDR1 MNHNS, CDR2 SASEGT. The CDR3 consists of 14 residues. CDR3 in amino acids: CATNTGVFNQPQHF.